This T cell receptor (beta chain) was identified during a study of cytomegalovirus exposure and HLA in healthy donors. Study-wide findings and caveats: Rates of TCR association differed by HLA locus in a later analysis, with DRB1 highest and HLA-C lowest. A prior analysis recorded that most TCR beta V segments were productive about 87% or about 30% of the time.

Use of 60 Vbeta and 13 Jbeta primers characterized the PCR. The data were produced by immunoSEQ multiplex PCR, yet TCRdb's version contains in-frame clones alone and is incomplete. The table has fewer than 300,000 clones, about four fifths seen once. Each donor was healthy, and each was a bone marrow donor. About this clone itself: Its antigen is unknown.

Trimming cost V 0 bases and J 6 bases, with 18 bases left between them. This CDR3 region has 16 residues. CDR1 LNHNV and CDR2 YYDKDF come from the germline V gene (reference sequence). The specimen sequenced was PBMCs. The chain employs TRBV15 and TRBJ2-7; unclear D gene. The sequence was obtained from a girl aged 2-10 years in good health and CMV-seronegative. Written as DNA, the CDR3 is TGTGCCACCAGCAGAGACAAGGCCCTGACATCTGGCGAGCAGTACTTC. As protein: CATSRDKALTSGEQYF.